The T cell receptor (beta chain) described here comes from a study of blood T cell repertoires in COVID-19. Germline V gives CDR1 MNHEY, CDR2 SVGAGI. The CDR3 sequence is 14 residues long. Trimming took off 0 bases at V and 2 bases at J, with 6 bases between the two ends. Authors' processing steps: Scientists estimated how many nucleated cells there were by amplifying reference gene primers. This table comes from immunoSEQ multiplex PCR, and its TCRdb copy is limited to in-frame clones, with some not included. The D gene and trimming were derived from the DNA, and the V and J assignments and clone size from that table. In the table there are about 150,000 clones, around 85% of which are singletons.

The chain uses TRBV6-5 and TRBJ2-3; D not certain. The origin of this receptor is a woman aged 70-85 years with acute or convalescent COVID-19. Sequencing used peripheral blood. CDR3 protein: CASSYSRITDTQYF. CDR3 in DNA: TGTGCCAGCAGTTACTCGCGCATCACAGATACGCAGTATTTT.